The 25 T cell receptor beta chains presented below share a single source sample, sequenced in a study of blood T cell repertoires in COVID-19. Profiling relied on immunoSEQ multiplex PCR, and the TCRdb table lists in-frame clones only, not all of them. The data hold about 52,000 clones, with approximately 83% observed a single time. The sequencing sample was made of peripheral blood. The receptors shown here come from a man in his sixties or seventies with active COVID-19.

The V and J genes are TRBV6-1 and TRBJ2-5, with TRBD2 matching over 9 bases. Germline trimming cut 0 bases from V and 4 bases from J; bases unmatched to any gene: 6. Germline V gene data show CDR1 as MNHNS and CDR2 as SASEGT. The CDR3 consists of 16 residues. This CDR3 is CASSEAFGLASETQYF. The CDR3 DNA sequence: TGTGCCAGCAGTGAAGCGTTCGGACTAGCGTCAGAGACCCAGTACTTC.

The chain carries TRBV2 and TRBJ2-1; 8 bases fit TRBD1. Germline V gene data show CDR1 as SNHLY and CDR2 as FYNNEI. The CDR3 extends over 15 amino acids. The V and J ends lost 6 bases and 4 bases, in that order; junction bases with no gene match: 8. DNA of the CDR3: TGTGCCAGCAGCGACCGGGGACAGGTATACAATGAGCAGTTCTTC. Translating gives CASSDRGQVYNEQFF. Drawing the rest from reference TRBV2 and TRBJ2-1, the complete variable domain is EPEVTQTPSHQVTQMGQEVILRCVPISNHLYFYWYRQILGQKVEFLVSFYNNEISEKSEIFDDQFSVERPDGSNFTLKIRSTKLEDSAMYFCASSDRGQVYNEQFFGPGTRLTVL.

This clone was found once. This sequence joins TRBV19 and TRBJ2-7, with D tentatively TRBD2 (6 bases). The germline CDR1 and CDR2 sequences are LNHDA and SQIVND (reference sequence). This CDR3 has 15 amino acids. Trimming shortened V by 5 bases and J by 1 base, and 15 bases separated the two germline ends. CDR3 sequence: CASSPRHGLSYEQYF. Here the CDR3 DNA reads TGTGCCAGTAGTCCAAGACACGGACTATCCTACGAGCAGTACTTC.

V gene TRBV11-3 combines with J gene TRBJ2-1, with a weak D call TRBD1 (6 bases). Germline V gene data show CDR1 as SGHNT and CDR2 as YENEEA. V lost 5 bases and J 10 bases, leaving 21 bases between the germline ends. This CDR3 region has 15 residues. As DNA, the CDR3 is TGTGCCAGCAGCCCCGCAGGGGCGGTAGCCCGAGAGCAGTTCTTC. Amino acids: CASSPAGAVAREQFF.

The chain recombines TRBV9 with TRBJ2-5; D is perhaps TRBD2 (5 bases). The germline gives CDR1 SGDLS, CDR2 YYNGEE. The CDR3 is 13 residues long. V lost 1 base and J lost 4, with 8 bases in between. This chain's CDR3 is CASSVRAGETQYF. The CDR3 DNA reads as TGTGCCAGCAGCGTACGGGCGGGAGAGACCCAGTACTTC. The full variable domain, completed using reference TRBV9 and TRBJ2-5, is DSGVTQTPKHLITATGQRVTLRCSPRSGDLSVYWYQQSLDQGLQFLIQYYNGEERAKGNILERFSAQQFPDLHSELNLSSLELGDSALYFCASSVRAGETQYFGPGTRLLVL.

The chain uses TRBV7-9 and TRBJ2-3; the D is unclear. Germline V CDR1 and CDR2: SEHNR, FQNEAQ (reference sequence). This CDR3 is 12 amino acids long. Trimming left V 5 bases short and J 0 bases short, with 3 bases between. Written as DNA, the CDR3 is TGTGCCAGCAGCCCGAGCACAGATACGCAGTATTTT. It codes for CASSPSTDTQYF.

This chain links TRBV5-1 with TRBJ2-7, with TRBD1 matching 7 bases. CDR1 and CDR2 from the germline V gene are SGHRS and YFSETQ. J was trimmed by 3 bases and V by 5 bases; bases with no gene match: 2. The CDR3 sequence is 12 residues long. This chain's CDR3 is CASSPGGYEQYF. As DNA, the CDR3 is TGCGCCAGCAGTCCAGGGGGCTACGAGCAGTACTTC.

Notes on this clone: At one end the junction does not follow the germline gene, possibly because of a read error. The chain couples TRBV6-2 or TRBV6-3 to TRBJ2-5; tentative D call: TRBD1 (5 bases). The length of the CDR3 is 16 residues. CDR1 and CDR2 from the germline V gene are MNHEY and SVGEGT. The CDR3: CASSYWGPQEQETQYF. The CDR3 bases are TGTGCCAGCAGCTACTGGGGTCCACAGGAACAAGAGACCCAGTACTTC.

This clone came up a few times. The rearrangement joins TRBV10-2 to TRBJ1-5; TRBD1 aligns across 7 bases. Germline V gene lookup returns CDR1 WSHSY and CDR2 SAAADI. The CDR3 is 14 residues long. With 6 bases clipped from V and 1 base from J, the junction kept 3 bases outside the gene matches. The CDR3 DNA sequence: TGCGCCAGCAGACCGACAGGGAGCAATCAGCCCCAGCATTTT. It is translated as CASRPTGSNQPQHF.

The chain is built from TRBV15 and TRBJ2-7; 8 positions match TRBD2. The CDR3 is made up of 17 amino acids. The ends lost 0 bases at V and 3 bases at J; junction bases unmatched: 10. Germline CDR1 reads LNHNV; CDR2 reads YYDKDF (reference sequence). The CDR3 protein is CATSREDSSGPIYEQYF. The CDR3 DNA follows: TGTGCCACCAGCAGAGAGGATTCTAGCGGGCCAATCTACGAGCAGTACTTC.

V is TRBV10-3 and J is TRBJ2-1; 8 nucleotides line up with TRBD2. After removal of 7 bases from V and 7 bases from J, the junction contained 9 bases not matched to a gene. Looked up from germline, CDR1 is ENHRY and CDR2 is SYGVKD. CDR3 length: 14 amino acids. CDR3 in DNA: TGTGCCATCAATAAGGGTTCGGGGGGGAATGAGCAGTTCTTC. This encodes CAINKGSGGNEQFF.

This clone appeared a single time. The chain joins TRBV7-2 to TRBJ2-5; a weak D match, TRBD1 (6 bases). Between the trimmed V and J ends, which lost 5 bases and 4 bases, there was a span of 11 bases. Germline V gene sequence: CDR1 SGHTA, CDR2 FQGNSA. There are 13 residues in the CDR3. DNA of the CDR3: TGTGCCAGCAGCCCAGGGACAAGAGAGACCCAGTACTTC. Residues: CASSPGTRETQYF.

The genes are TRBV11-2 and TRBJ2-1; possible D gene TRBD1, 6 bases. Trimming stripped 5 bases from V and 0 bases from J, with 14 bases between. Germline-derived CDR1 and CDR2 are SGHAT and FQNNGV. The CDR3 sequence is 16 residues long. The CDR3 sequence is CASSPRQDSSYNEQFF. The CDR3 DNA follows: TGTGCCAGCAGCCCTAGACAGGACAGCTCCTACAATGAGCAGTTCTTC.

V is TRBV2 and J is TRBJ2-5; possible D gene TRBD1, 5 bases. Germline CDR1 reads SNHLY; CDR2 reads FYNNEI. Deletions cut 3 bases from V and 5 bases from J, with 16 bases between. This CDR3 has 15 amino acids. DNA for the CDR3: TGTGCCAGCAGTGACAGGGCGTCCCAAGGGGAGACCCAGTACTTC. This encodes CASSDRASQGETQYF.

This clone was found a few times. The chain recombines TRBV7-2 with TRBJ1-4; unclear D gene. The germline CDR1 and CDR2 sequences are SGHTA and FQGNSA. CDR3 size: 14 residues. Trimming stripped 1 base from V and 7 bases from J, with 10 bases between. For the CDR3, the DNA is TGTGCCAGCAGCTTAGGGGTCGGAGGTGAAAAACTGTTTTTT. Encoded protein: CASSLGVGGEKLFF.

The chain employs TRBV25-1 and TRBJ2-7; D may be TRBD2 (6 bases). From germline, CDR1 is MGHDK and CDR2 SYGVNS. The CDR3 is made up of 17 amino acids. Deletions cut 1 base from V and 2 bases from J, with 18 bases between. The CDR3 loop is CASSESIVGEVAYEQYF. The CDR3 DNA sequence: TGTGCCAGCAGTGAATCTATAGTAGGGGAGGTGGCCTACGAGCAGTACTTC.

The rearrangement links TRBV5-1 to TRBJ2-5; D gene uncertain. The V and J ends lost 1 base and 5 bases respectively, with 9 bases between them. CDR3 length: 13 amino acids. The V gene's germline CDR1 is SGHRS and CDR2 YFSETQ. This CDR3 is CASSLTGGETQYF. DNA of the CDR3: TGCGCCAGCAGCTTGACGGGTGGCGAGACCCAGTACTTC.

This CDR3 reads CASSVAPYNQPQHF. DNA of the CDR3: TGTGCCAGTAGCGTAGCGCCCTATAATCAGCCCCAGCATTTT. The chain combines TRBV19 with TRBJ1-5; no reliable D call. This CDR3 comprises 14 residues. Germline V CDR1 and CDR2: LNHDA, SQIVND (reference sequence). Trimming shortened V by 6 bases and J by 4 bases, and 13 bases separated the two germline ends.

This clone showed up just a few times. The rearrangement joins TRBV7-9 to TRBJ2-7, with 14 bases identical to TRBD2. CDR1 and CDR2 from the germline V gene are SEHNR and FQNEAQ (reference sequence). V lost 3 bases, J lost 6 bases, and 7 bases stayed unmatched. CDR3 length equals 16 residues. Here the CDR3 DNA reads TGTGCCAGCAGCTTGACGACTAGCGGGAGGGGACTCGAGCAGTACTTC. Encoded protein: CASSLTTSGRGLEQYF.

This clone is a singleton in its sample. This rearrangement joins TRBV7-8 to TRBJ2-5; D is undetermined. Germline V gene sequence: CDR1 SGHVS, CDR2 FQNEAQ. Trimming cost V 2 bases and J 4 bases, with 11 bases left between them. The CDR3 has 14 residues. CDR3 DNA sequence: TGTGCCAGCAGCTTATCGGCCTCTAGAGAGACCCAGTACTTC. Amino acids: CASSLSASRETQYF.

The chain is built from TRBV19 and TRBJ2-2, with 10 bases identical to TRBD2. Germline trimming cut 8 bases from V and 3 bases from J; bases unmatched to any gene: 3. This CDR3 has 14 residues. Germline V gene data show CDR1 as LNHDA and CDR2 as SQIVND (reference sequence). The CDR3 DNA sequence: TGTGCCAGTGCGGGACTAGCGTACACCGGGGAGCTGTTTTTT. It is translated as CASAGLAYTGELFF.

The chain has TRBV3-1 (or the pseudogene TRBV3-2) and TRBJ1-6; perhaps TRBD1 as D (5 bases). Germline V gives CDR1 LGHDT, CDR2 YNNKEL (reference sequence). Trimming stripped 2 bases from V and 4 bases from J, with 15 bases between. This CDR3 contains 17 residues. The CDR3, as DNA: TGTGCCAGCAGCCAATCTCCTTCGACAGAATATAATTCACCCCTCCACTTT. Residues: CASSQSPSTEYNSPLHF.

A remark on this clone: A read error may account for a junction end that differs from germline. This chain connects TRBV4-2 to TRBJ1-1; tentatively, D is TRBD1 (5 bases). The CDR3 is 11 residues long. The germline V gene has CDR1 LGHNA and CDR2 YNFKEQ. As DNA, the CDR3 is TGTGCCAGCAGTCAGGGACTAGCTCTTTTTTTT. Translated: CASSQGLALFF.

The chain is built from TRBV28 and TRBJ1-2, with 7 nucleotides matching TRBD1. CDR3 size: 12 residues. Per germline, CDR1 MDHEN and CDR2 SYDVKM. Losses at the gene ends were 5 bases for V and 8 bases for J; bases not matched to a gene: 5. Written as DNA, the CDR3 is TGTGCCAGCAGTGGCTACAGGGGAGGCTACACCTTC. Its translation is CASSGYRGGYTF.

The V call is TRBV30, the J call TRBJ2-7, with 9 bases matching TRBD2. The germline V gene has CDR1 GTSNPN and CDR2 SVGIG (reference sequence). This CDR3 is 16 amino acids long. V trimming: 4 bases; J trimming: 0 bases; junction bases outside the gene matches: 10. CDR3 amino acids: CAWNTRAGGHSYEQYF. CDR3 DNA sequence: TGTGCCTGGAATACCAGAGCGGGGGGCCACTCCTACGAGCAGTACTTC.